These 7 T cell receptor beta chains share one sample of origin, sequenced in a study of T cell changes during pregnancy in multiple sclerosis. The table came from immunoSEQ multiplex PCR; TCRdb's copy has only in-frame clones and leaves some out. Of tens of thousands of clones in the sample, approximately 92% were seen once. This specimen was peripheral blood, taken in the third trimester of pregnancy. These receptors were obtained from a female donor in good health, enrolled as a control in a pregnancy study.

J is TRBJ2-7 and V is TRBV28, with TRBD1 matching over 7 bases. J lost 0 bases, V lost 4 bases, and 6 bases had no gene match. The CDR3 is 15 residues long. Germline V CDR1 and CDR2: MDHEN, SYDVKM. The chain's CDR3 is CASSSTGSPSYEQYF. CDR3 DNA sequence: TGTGCCAGCAGTTCGACAGGGTCCCCCTCCTACGAGCAGTACTTC.

The rearrangement uses TRBV5-4 and TRBJ2-7; 13 bases are shared with TRBD2. V lost 4 bases to trimming and J lost 3 bases; unmatched junction nucleotides: 7. Per germline, CDR1 SGHNT and CDR2 YYREEE (reference sequence). The CDR3 has 16 amino acids. The CDR3 loop is CASSGGTSGAHYEQYF. CDR3 DNA: TGTGCCAGCAGCGGGGGGACTAGCGGGGCTCACTACGAGCAGTACTTC.

V gene TRBV28 combines with J gene TRBJ2-1, with 12 bases identical to TRBD2. Germline CDR1 MDHEN, CDR2 SYDVKM. Unmatched junction bases numbered 5, after V lost 5 bases and J lost 3 bases. The CDR3 loop spans 16 amino acids. The CDR3 sequence: CASSELAGGRYNEQFF. DNA for the CDR3: TGTGCCAGCAGTGAACTAGCGGGAGGACGCTACAATGAGCAGTTCTTC.

The V and J genes are TRBV6-1 and TRBJ2-7, with a possible D match to TRBD1 (6 bases). The length of the CDR3 is 14 residues. In germline, CDR1 is MNHNS, CDR2 SASEGT. The V gene lost 6 bases and the J gene lost 0 bases, with 12 bases spanning the gap. CDR3 DNA sequence: TGTGCCAGCAGGAGGGGGACAAGCTCCTACGAGCAGTACTTC. This sequence encodes CASRRGTSSYEQYF.

This clone was found once. The rearrangement joins TRBV5-4 to TRBJ1-3; D call uncertain. Germline-derived CDR1 and CDR2 are SGHNT and YYREEE (reference sequence). This CDR3 region has 13 residues. Trimming pared 0 bases from V and 2 bases from J, leaving 3 bases between. CDR3 DNA sequence: TGTGCCAGCAGCTTGGAGCCTGGAAACACCATATATTTT. This encodes CASSLEPGNTIYF.

The CDR3 sequence: CASSLGSRAYEQYF. The CDR3 DNA is TGTGCCAGCAGCTTAGGGTCCAGGGCCTACGAGCAGTACTTC. The V and J genes are TRBV13 and TRBJ2-7, with TRBD1 as a possible D gene (5 bases). V shed 0 bases and J shed 2 bases, with 8 bases lying between them. CDR3 length equals 14 residues. Germline assignment: CDR1 PRHDT and CDR2 FYEKMQ (reference sequence).

This rearrangement joins TRBV5-1 to TRBJ2-7; 7 bases map to TRBD1. Germline V gene sequence: CDR1 SGHRS, CDR2 YFSETQ. The J segment lost 5 bases and the V segment lost 4 bases, leaving 6 bases of the junction unmatched. The CDR3 contains 13 residues. The CDR3 DNA is TGCGCCAGCAGCGGGGGACAGTTCCACGAGCAGTACTTC. Translation gives CASSGGQFHEQYF.